This T cell receptor (beta chain) was captured by sequencing in a study of T cell changes during pregnancy in multiple sclerosis. Per germline, CDR1 LGHNA and CDR2 YSLEER. The CDR3 contains 14 residues. V gave up 5 bases and J gave up 1 base, with 9 bases separating them. The protocol was immunoSEQ multiplex PCR, while the TCRdb copy is restricted to in-frame clones and leaves out a portion. Seen here are 95,000 to 100,000 clones, about nine tenths observed once, and the top ten hold around 3.2%. The chain joins TRBV4-3 to TRBJ2-1; possibly TRBD1 for D (6 bases). The sample in question was peripheral blood, obtained in the second trimester of pregnancy. The clonotype was recovered from a female donor with multiple sclerosis, enrolled in a pregnancy study. The CDR3 nucleotides read TGCGCCAGCAGCAACACAGGGTCCTACAATGAGCAGTTCTTC. Translation gives CASSNTGSYNEQFF.